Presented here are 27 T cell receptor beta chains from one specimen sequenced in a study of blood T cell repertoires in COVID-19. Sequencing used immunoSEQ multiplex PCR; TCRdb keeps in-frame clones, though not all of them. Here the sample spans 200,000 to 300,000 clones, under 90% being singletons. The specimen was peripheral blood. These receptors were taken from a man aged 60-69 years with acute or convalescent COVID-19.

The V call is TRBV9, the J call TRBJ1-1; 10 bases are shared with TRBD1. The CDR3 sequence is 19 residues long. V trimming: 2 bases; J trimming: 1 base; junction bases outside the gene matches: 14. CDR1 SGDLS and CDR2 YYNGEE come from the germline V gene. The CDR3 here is CASSVGTGDPSTANTEAFF. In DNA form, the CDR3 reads TGTGCCAGCAGCGTCGGGACAGGGGACCCTTCGACCGCGAACACTGAAGCTTTCTTT.

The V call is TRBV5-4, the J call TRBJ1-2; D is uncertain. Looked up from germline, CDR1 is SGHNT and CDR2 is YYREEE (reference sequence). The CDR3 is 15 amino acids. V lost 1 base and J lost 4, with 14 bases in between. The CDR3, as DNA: TGTGCCAGCAGCTTGCGGGAGGGAGGTGGCTATGGCTACACCTTC. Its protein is CASSLREGGGYGYTF.

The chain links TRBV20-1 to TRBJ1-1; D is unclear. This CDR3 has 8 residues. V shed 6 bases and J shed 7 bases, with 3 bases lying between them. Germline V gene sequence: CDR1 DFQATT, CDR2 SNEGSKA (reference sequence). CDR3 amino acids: CSASEAFF. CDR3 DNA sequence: TGCAGTGCCAGTGAAGCTTTCTTT.

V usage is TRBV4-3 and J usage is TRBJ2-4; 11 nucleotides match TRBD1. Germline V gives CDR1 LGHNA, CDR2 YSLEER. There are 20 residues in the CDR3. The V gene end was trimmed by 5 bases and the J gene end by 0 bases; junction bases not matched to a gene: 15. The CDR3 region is CASSYAGTGGGWSAKNIQYF. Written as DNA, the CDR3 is TGCGCCAGCAGCTATGCCGGGACAGGGGGAGGGTGGTCAGCCAAAAACATTCAGTACTTC.

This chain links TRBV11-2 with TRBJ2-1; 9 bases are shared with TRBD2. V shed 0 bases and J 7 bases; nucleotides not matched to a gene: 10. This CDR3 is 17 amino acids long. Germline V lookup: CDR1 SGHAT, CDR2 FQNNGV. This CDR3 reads CASSLDVSGGQRNEQFF. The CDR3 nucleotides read TGTGCCAGCAGCTTAGACGTTAGCGGGGGACAGAGGAATGAGCAGTTCTTC.

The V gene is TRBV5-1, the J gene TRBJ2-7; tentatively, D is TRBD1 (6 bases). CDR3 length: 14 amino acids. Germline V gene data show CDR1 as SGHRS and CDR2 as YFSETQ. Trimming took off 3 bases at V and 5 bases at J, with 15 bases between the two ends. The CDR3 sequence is CASSSWTDNNEQYF. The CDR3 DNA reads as TGCGCCAGCAGCTCGTGGACAGATAACAACGAGCAGTACTTC. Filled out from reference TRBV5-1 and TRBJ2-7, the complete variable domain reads KAGVTQTPRYLIKTRGQQVTLSCSPISGHRSVSWYQQTPGQGLQFLFEYFSETQRNKGNFPGRFSGRQFSNSRSEMNVSTLELGDSALYLCASSSWTDNNEQYFGPGTRLTVT.

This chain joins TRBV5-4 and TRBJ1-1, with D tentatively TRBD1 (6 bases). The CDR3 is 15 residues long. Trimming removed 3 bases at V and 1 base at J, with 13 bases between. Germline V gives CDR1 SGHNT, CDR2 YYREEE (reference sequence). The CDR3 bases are TGTGCCAGCAGCTGGGGTTCGGGACAGAACACTGAAGCTTTCTTT. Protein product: CASSWGSGQNTEAFF. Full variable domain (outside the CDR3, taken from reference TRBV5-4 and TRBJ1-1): ETGVTQSPTHLIKTRGQQVTLRCSSQSGHNTVSWYQQALGQGPQFIFQYYREEENGRGNFPPRFSGLQFPNYSSELNVNALELDDSALYLCASSWGSGQNTEAFFGQGTRLTVV.

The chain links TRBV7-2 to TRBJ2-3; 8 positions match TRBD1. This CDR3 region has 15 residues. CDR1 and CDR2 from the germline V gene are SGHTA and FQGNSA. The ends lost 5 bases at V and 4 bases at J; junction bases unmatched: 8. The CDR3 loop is CASSRGGTGPDTQYF. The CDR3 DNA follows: TGTGCCAGCAGCAGAGGCGGGACAGGCCCAGATACGCAGTATTTT.

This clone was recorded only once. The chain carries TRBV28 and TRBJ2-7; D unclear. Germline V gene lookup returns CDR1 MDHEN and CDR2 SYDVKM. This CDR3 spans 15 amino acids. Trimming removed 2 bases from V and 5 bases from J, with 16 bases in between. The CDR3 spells CASSLTVLPYDEQYF. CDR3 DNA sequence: TGTGCCAGCAGTTTAACGGTCCTCCCCTACGACGAGCAGTACTTC.

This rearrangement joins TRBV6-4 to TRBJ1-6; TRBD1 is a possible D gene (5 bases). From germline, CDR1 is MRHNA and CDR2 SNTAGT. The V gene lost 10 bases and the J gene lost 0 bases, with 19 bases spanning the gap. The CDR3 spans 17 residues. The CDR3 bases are TGTGCCACCATACCTCCCGGGGGGGGCTCCTATAATTCACCCCTCCACTTT. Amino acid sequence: CATIPPGGGSYNSPLHF.

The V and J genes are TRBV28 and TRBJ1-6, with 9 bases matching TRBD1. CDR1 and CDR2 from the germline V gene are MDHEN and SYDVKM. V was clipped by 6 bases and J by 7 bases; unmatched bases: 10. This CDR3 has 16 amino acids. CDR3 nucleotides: TGTGCCAGCAGAAAACAGGGGGCCGGGGCGAATTCACCCCTCCACTTT. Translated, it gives CASRKQGAGANSPLHF.

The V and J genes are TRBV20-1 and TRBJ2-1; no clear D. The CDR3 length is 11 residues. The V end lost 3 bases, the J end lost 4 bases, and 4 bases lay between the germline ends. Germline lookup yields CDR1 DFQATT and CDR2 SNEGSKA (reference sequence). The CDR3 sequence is CSASVYNEQFF. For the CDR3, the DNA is TGCAGTGCTAGCGTTTACAATGAGCAGTTCTTC.

CDR3 DNA sequence: TGTGCCAGCAGCGTAGTGGGGACTAACAATGAGCAGTTCTTC. It yields the protein CASSVVGTNNEQFF. V gene TRBV9 combines with J gene TRBJ2-1; TRBD2 agrees at 7 bases. The CDR3 extends over 14 amino acids. V lost 0 bases, J lost 5 bases, and 2 bases stayed unmatched. Germline-derived CDR1 and CDR2 are SGDLS and YYNGEE.

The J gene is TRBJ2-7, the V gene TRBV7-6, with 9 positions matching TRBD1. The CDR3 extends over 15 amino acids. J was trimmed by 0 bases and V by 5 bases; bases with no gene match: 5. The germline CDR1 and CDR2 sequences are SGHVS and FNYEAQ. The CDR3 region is CASSTGGASSYEQYF. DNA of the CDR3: TGTGCCAGCAGCACAGGGGGCGCATCCTCCTACGAGCAGTACTTC.

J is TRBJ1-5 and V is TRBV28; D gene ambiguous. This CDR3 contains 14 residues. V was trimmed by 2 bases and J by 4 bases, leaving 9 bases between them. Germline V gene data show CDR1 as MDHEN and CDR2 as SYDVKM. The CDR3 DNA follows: TGTGCCAGCAGTTTAACCCCAGTAAATCAGCCCCAGCATTTT. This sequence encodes CASSLTPVNQPQHF.

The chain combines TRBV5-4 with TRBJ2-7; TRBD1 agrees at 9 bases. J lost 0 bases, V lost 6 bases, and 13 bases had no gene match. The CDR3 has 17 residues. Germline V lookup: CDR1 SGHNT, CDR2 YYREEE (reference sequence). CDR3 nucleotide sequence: TGTGCCAGCACCTACAACGGGGGACAGGGCCTCTCCTACGAGCAGTACTTC. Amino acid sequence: CASTYNGGQGLSYEQYF. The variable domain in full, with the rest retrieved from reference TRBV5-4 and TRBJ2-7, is ETGVTQSPTHLIKTRGQQVTLRCSSQSGHNTVSWYQQALGQGPQFIFQYYREEENGRGNFPPRFSGLQFPNYSSELNVNALELDDSALYLCASTYNGGQGLSYEQYFGPGTRLTVT.

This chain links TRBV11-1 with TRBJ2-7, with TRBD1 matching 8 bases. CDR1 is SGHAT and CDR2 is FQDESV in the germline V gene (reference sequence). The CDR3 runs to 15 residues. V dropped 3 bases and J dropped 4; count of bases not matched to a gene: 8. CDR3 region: CASSLRDRPGYEQYF. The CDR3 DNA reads TGTGCCAGCAGCTTGAGGGACAGGCCTGGATACGAGCAGTACTTC.

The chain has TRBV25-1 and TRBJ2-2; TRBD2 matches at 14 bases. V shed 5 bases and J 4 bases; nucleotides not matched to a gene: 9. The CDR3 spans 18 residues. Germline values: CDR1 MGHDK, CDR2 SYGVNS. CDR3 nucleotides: TGTGCCAGCAGTAGATCCGGGACTAGCGGGAGCTTCACCGGGGAGCTGTTTTTT. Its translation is CASSRSGTSGSFTGELFF.

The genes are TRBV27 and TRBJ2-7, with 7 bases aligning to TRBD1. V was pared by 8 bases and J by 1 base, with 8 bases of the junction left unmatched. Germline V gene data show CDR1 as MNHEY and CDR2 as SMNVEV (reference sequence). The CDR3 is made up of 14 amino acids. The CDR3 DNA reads TGTGCCAGCGGAAGGGGGCTAGGATCCTACGAGCAGTACTTC. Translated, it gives CASGRGLGSYEQYF.

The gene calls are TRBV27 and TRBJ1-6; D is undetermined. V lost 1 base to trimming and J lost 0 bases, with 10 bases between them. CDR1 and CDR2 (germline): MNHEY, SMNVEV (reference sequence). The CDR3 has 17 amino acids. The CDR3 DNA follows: TGTGCCAGCAGTTTATTATTAACAAGCTCCTATAATTCACCCCTCCACTTT. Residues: CASSLLLTSSYNSPLHF.

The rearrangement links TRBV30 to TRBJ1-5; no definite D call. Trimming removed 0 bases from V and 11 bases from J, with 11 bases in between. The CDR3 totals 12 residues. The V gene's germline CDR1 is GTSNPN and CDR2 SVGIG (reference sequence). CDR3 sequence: CAWSVHPRAQHF. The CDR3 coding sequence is TGTGCCTGGAGTGTACATCCGAGGGCCCAGCATTTT.

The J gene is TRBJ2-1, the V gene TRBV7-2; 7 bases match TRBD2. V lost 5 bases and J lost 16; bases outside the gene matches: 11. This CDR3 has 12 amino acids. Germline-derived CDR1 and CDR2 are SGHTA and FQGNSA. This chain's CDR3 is CASSESGGPAFF. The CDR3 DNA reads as TGTGCCAGCAGCGAATCGGGGGGACCGGCCTTCTTC.

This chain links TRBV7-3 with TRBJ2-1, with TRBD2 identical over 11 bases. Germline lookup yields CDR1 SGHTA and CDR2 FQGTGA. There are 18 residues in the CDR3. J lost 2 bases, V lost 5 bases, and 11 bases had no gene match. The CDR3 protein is CASSPGLAGHTAYNEQFF. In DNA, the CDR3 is TGTGCCAGCAGCCCCGGACTAGCGGGCCATACCGCCTACAATGAGCAGTTCTTC. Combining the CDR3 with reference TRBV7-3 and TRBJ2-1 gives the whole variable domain GAGVSQTPSNKVTEKGKYVELRCDPISGHTALYWYRQSLGQGPEFLIYFQGTGAADDSGLPNDRFFAVRPEGSVSTLKIQRTERGDSAVYLCASSPGLAGHTAYNEQFFGPGTRLTVL.

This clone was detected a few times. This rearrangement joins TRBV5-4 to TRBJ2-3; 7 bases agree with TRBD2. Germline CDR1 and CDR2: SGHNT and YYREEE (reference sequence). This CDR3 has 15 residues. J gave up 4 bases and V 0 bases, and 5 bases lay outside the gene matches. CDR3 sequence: CASSLAGAGSDTQYF. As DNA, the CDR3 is TGTGCCAGCAGCTTGGCCGGAGCGGGGTCAGATACGCAGTATTTT.

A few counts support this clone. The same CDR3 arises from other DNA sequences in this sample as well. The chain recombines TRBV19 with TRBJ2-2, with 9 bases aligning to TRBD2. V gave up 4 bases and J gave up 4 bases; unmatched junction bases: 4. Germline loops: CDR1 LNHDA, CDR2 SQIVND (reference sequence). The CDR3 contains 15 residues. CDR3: CASSKGLAGTGELFF. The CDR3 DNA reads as TGTGCCAGTAGTAAGGGACTAGCAGGCACCGGGGAGCTGTTTTTT.

The CDR3 bases are TGCGCCAGCAGCCAAGAGGGGGGGGGAGTCAATGAGCAGTTCTTC. Amino acids: CASSQEGGGVNEQFF. This chain uses TRBV4-3 with TRBJ2-1; 7 nucleotides match TRBD2. The V gene's germline CDR1 is LGHNA and CDR2 YSLEER. The CDR3 spans 15 residues. The junction had 5 bases not matched to a gene; V was cut back by 0 bases and J by 6 bases.

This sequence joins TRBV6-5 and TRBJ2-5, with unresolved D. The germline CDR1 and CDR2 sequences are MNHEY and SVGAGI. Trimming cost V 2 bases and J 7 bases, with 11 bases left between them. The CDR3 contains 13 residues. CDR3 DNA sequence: TGTGCCAGCAGTTACACCAGTTATGGGACCCAGTACTTC. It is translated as CASSYTSYGTQYF.